Listed here are 10 T cell receptor beta chains from one sample, sequenced in a study of cytomegalovirus exposure and HLA in healthy donors. A multiplex PCR was run with 60 Vbeta primers and 13 Jbeta primers. The repertoire was sequenced with immunoSEQ multiplex PCR; TCRdb's copy has only in-frame clones and lacks some. The sample includes 95,000 to 150,000 clones, about 8.6% of them seen just once. The source material was PBMCs. Source of these receptors: a woman aged 40 to 50 in good health and CMV-seropositive.

The CDR3 loop is CASSRRSETGELFF. CDR3 DNA sequence: TGCGCCAGCAGCCGTCGATCGGAGACCGGGGAGCTGTTTTTT. The genes are TRBV10-1 and TRBJ2-2; D gene unclear. This CDR3 is built from 14 residues. Deletions cut 6 bases from V and 5 bases from J, with 13 bases between. Germline V gene lookup returns CDR1 WNHNN and CDR2 SYGVQD (reference sequence).

This clone showed up just a few times. The gene calls are TRBV9 and TRBJ1-1; 10 bases are a match to TRBD1. This CDR3 has 17 residues. V shed 1 base and J 4 bases; nucleotides not matched to a gene: 10. Looked up from germline, CDR1 is SGDLS and CDR2 is YYNGEE. The CDR3 DNA sequence: TGTGCCAGCAGCGTAATCTTGGGGGGACAGGGGCTCACTGAAGCTTTCTTT. Protein sequence: CASSVILGGQGLTEAFF.

The V call is TRBV19, the J call TRBJ1-1, with 8 bases identical to TRBD1. This CDR3 is built from 16 residues. Germline assignment: CDR1 LNHDA and CDR2 SQIVND (reference sequence). V shed 4 bases and J 1 base; nucleotides not matched to a gene: 8. The CDR3 DNA reads as TGTGCCAGTAGTACCCTCAAAGGACAGGGGAACACTGAAGCTTTCTTT. This gives the protein CASSTLKGQGNTEAFF.

The rearrangement links TRBV19 to TRBJ2-7; D perhaps matches TRBD1 (6 bases). Deletions cut 9 bases from V and 3 bases from J, with 15 bases between. The CDR3 contains 13 residues. Looked up from germline, CDR1 is LNHDA and CDR2 is SQIVND (reference sequence). The CDR3, as DNA: TGTGCCAGACTCGGGACAAGGGACTACGAGCAGTACTTC. Translation gives CARLGTRDYEQYF.

J is TRBJ1-1 and V is TRBV27; possible D gene TRBD1, 5 bases. The germline V and J ends were trimmed by 3 bases and 4 bases, with 15 bases remaining between them. There are 15 residues in the CDR3. Germline CDR1 MNHEY, CDR2 SMNVEV (reference sequence). As DNA, the CDR3 is TGTGCCAGCAGTTTGGGTTCGGCGGGGGGCACTGAAGCTTTCTTT. As protein: CASSLGSAGGTEAFF.

This clone was picked up a small number of times. The V call is TRBV12-5, the J call TRBJ2-1; the D gene is possibly TRBD1 (6 bases). The CDR3 contains 16 residues. The V gene's germline CDR1 is LGHNT and CDR2 FRNRAP. V lost 3 bases, J lost 7 bases, and 19 bases lay in between. CDR3 nucleotide sequence: TGTGCTAGTGGTTTTAGGGCCACAGGGATGAGGAATGAGCAGTTCTTC. Translating it yields CASGFRATGMRNEQFF.

The chain is built from TRBV5-1 and TRBJ1-6; D ambiguous. Per germline, CDR1 SGHRS and CDR2 YFSETQ. V gave up 5 bases and J gave up 7 bases, with 10 bases separating them. This CDR3 region has 13 residues. In DNA form, the CDR3 reads TGCGCCAGCAGGGCAGAGCGGAATTCACCCCTCCACTTT. It codes for CASRAERNSPLHF. The entire variable domain, with the rest obtained from reference TRBV5-1 and TRBJ1-6, is as follows: KAGVTQTPRYLIKTRGQQVTLSCSPISGHRSVSWYQQTPGQGLQFLFEYFSETQRNKGNFPGRFSGRQFSNSRSEMNVSTLELGDSALYLCASRAERNSPLHFGNGTRLTVT.

The chain links TRBV19 to TRBJ1-3; 8 bases align to TRBD1. The CDR3 runs 14 residues. After removal of 6 bases from V and 4 bases from J, the junction contained 5 bases not matched to a gene. Germline V CDR1 and CDR2: LNHDA, SQIVND (reference sequence). CDR3 sequence: CASRDRAAGNTIYF. The CDR3 bases are TGTGCCAGTAGGGACAGGGCAGCGGGAAACACCATATATTTT.

This chain joins TRBV7-2 and TRBJ2-7, with D unclear. Germline V gene sequence: CDR1 SGHTA, CDR2 FQGNSA. The CDR3 contains 15 residues. V was pared by 1 base and J by 2 bases, with 12 bases between. DNA of the CDR3: TGTGCCAGCAGCTTAGATCCCTCCGGAGCCTACGAGCAGTACTTC. It translates to CASSLDPSGAYEQYF.

This clone appeared a few times. The V gene is TRBV5-6, the J gene TRBJ2-7, with D perhaps TRBD1 (6 bases). Looked up from germline, CDR1 is SGHDT and CDR2 is YYEEEE. The CDR3 length is 14 residues. Deletions cut 2 bases from V and 5 bases from J, with 14 bases between. The CDR3 coding sequence is TGTGCCAGCAGCTTAGGACAGTTTTCGAACGAGCAGTACTTC. This gives the protein CASSLGQFSNEQYF.